Listed below are T cell receptor beta chains from one sample, sequenced in a study of cytomegalovirus exposure and HLA in healthy donors. Sequencing was performed with immunoSEQ multiplex PCR; in TCRdb, only in-frame clones are kept and a portion is missing. The sample consists of under 95,000 clones, more than 60% of them appearing once. Material for sequencing was PBMCs. These receptors all stem from a man between 40 and 49 years old in good health and CMV-seronegative. CDR3s include the opening cysteine and the closing phenylalanine or tryptophan. The order of the fields is D gene, clone size, V gene, J gene, CDR3 protein, CDR3 DNA. A D gene is named only where the DNA matches it firmly. Clone sizes are given selectively: once, few, many, or a class where the clone is expanded.

d_call: TRBD1; clone_size: .; v_call: TRBV6-1; j_call: TRBJ1-2; cdr3_aa: CASSEAIQGPNYGYTF; cdr3_nt: TGTGCCAGCAGTGAAGCCATACAGGGGCCAAACTATGGCTACACCTTC
d_call: TRBD2; clone_size: .; v_call: TRBV9; j_call: TRBJ2-1; cdr3_aa: CASSGGGTKSGEQFF; cdr3_nt: TGTGCCAGCAGCGGGGGGGGGACTAAAAGTGGTGAGCAGTTCTTC
d_call: .; clone_size: once; v_call: TRBV6-6; j_call: TRBJ2-3; cdr3_aa: CASSYRDTVSTDTQYF; cdr3_nt: TGTGCCAGCAGTTATCGGGACACCGTAAGCACAGATACGCAGTATTTT
d_call: TRBD2; clone_size: once; v_call: TRBV7-8; j_call: TRBJ2-7; cdr3_aa: CASSKAGGPEEQYF; cdr3_nt: TGTGCCAGCAGCAAAGCGGGAGGGCCGGAAGAGCAGTACTTC
d_call: TRBD1; clone_size: .; v_call: TRBV5-8; j_call: TRBJ1-5; cdr3_aa: CASSLGTGGQHF; cdr3_nt: TGTGCCAGCAGCTTGGGGACAGGGGGCCAGCATTTT
d_call: .; clone_size: .; v_call: TRBV30; j_call: TRBJ2-1; cdr3_aa: CAGGKSSYNEQFF; cdr3_nt: TGTGCCGGAGGCAAGAGCTCCTACAATGAGCAGTTCTTC
d_call: TRBD2; clone_size: once; v_call: TRBV9; j_call: TRBJ2-1; cdr3_aa: CASSERSGTYNEQFF; cdr3_nt: TGTGCCAGCAGCGAGCGGAGCGGGACCTACAATGAGCAGTTCTTC
d_call: .; clone_size: .; v_call: TRBV19; j_call: TRBJ1-6; cdr3_aa: CASGLTVDSPLHF; cdr3_nt: TGTGCCAGTGGGCTCACGGTTGATTCACCCCTCCACTTT
d_call: .; clone_size: .; v_call: TRBV6-1; j_call: TRBJ2-7; cdr3_aa: CASRGEVVYEQYF; cdr3_nt: TGTGCCAGCAGAGGTGAGGTGGTCTACGAGCAGTACTTC
d_call: .; clone_size: .; v_call: TRBV6-6; j_call: TRBJ1-1; cdr3_aa: CASSYSIRDNTEAFF; cdr3_nt: TGTGCCAGCAGTTACTCGATCAGGGATAACACTGAAGCTTTCTTT
d_call: .; clone_size: few; v_call: TRBV11-2; j_call: TRBJ1-6; cdr3_aa: CASSFPSSPLHF; cdr3_nt: TGTGCCAGCAGCTTCCCTTCCTCACCCCTCCACTTT
d_call: TRBD2; clone_size: .; v_call: TRBV5-1; j_call: TRBJ2-4; cdr3_aa: CASSRGTSGRGNIQYF; cdr3_nt: TGCGCCAGCAGCCGAGGGACTAGCGGGAGGGGAAACATTCAGTACTTC
d_call: .; clone_size: .; v_call: TRBV9; j_call: TRBJ2-3; cdr3_aa: CASSVRASPDTQYF; cdr3_nt: TGTGCCAGCAGCGTACGAGCTAGCCCAGATACGCAGTATTTT
d_call: TRBD1; clone_size: few; v_call: TRBV5-4; j_call: TRBJ1-4; cdr3_aa: CASSPGQGGTNEKLFF; cdr3_nt: TGTGCCAGCAGCCCCGGACAGGGAGGGACTAATGAAAAACTGTTTTTT
d_call: TRBD1; clone_size: .; v_call: TRBV4-2; j_call: TRBJ2-1; cdr3_aa: CASSQPGQGYYNEQFF; cdr3_nt: TGTGCCAGCAGCCAGCCGGGACAGGGGTACTACAATGAGCAGTTCTTC
d_call: .; clone_size: .; v_call: TRBV7-8; j_call: TRBJ1-1; cdr3_aa: CASSLGTVGEAFF; cdr3_nt: TGTGCCAGCAGCTTAGGGACAGTGGGTGAAGCTTTCTTT
d_call: TRBD1; clone_size: few; v_call: TRBV28; j_call: TRBJ2-6; cdr3_aa: CASSDRGSGANVLTF; cdr3_nt: TGTGCCAGCAGTGACAGGGGGTCTGGGGCCAACGTCCTGACTTTC
d_call: TRBD2; clone_size: once; v_call: TRBV11-3; j_call: TRBJ2-7; cdr3_aa: CASSSWSGGSYEQYF; cdr3_nt: TGTGCCAGCAGCTCATGGTCGGGGGGCTCCTACGAGCAGTACTTC
d_call: TRBD1; clone_size: .; v_call: TRBV10-3; j_call: TRBJ2-2; cdr3_aa: CAIRGTGASGELFF; cdr3_nt: TGTGCCATCAGGGGGACAGGGGCGAGCGGGGAGCTGTTTTTT
d_call: .; clone_size: .; v_call: TRBV29-1; j_call: TRBJ1-2; cdr3_aa: CSVGTAANYGYTF; cdr3_nt: TGCAGCGTTGGGACAGCAGCTAACTATGGCTACACCTTC
d_call: TRBD2; clone_size: .; v_call: TRBV18; j_call: TRBJ2-1; cdr3_aa: CASSPGTSGRAINEQFF; cdr3_nt: TGTGCCAGCTCACCTGGGACTAGCGGGAGGGCCATCAATGAGCAGTTCTTC
d_call: TRBD1; clone_size: once; v_call: TRBV5-6; j_call: TRBJ1-6; cdr3_aa: CASRETGGNSPLHF; cdr3_nt: TGTGCCAGCAGGGAGACAGGGGGGAATTCACCCCTCCACTTT
d_call: TRBD1; clone_size: few; v_call: TRBV14; j_call: TRBJ2-7; cdr3_aa: CASSRTGTYEQYF; cdr3_nt: TGTGCCAGCAGCCGGACAGGGACCTACGAGCAGTACTTC